The 2 T cell receptor beta chains below were found in one sample sequenced in a study of beta chain features in type 1 diabetes. The isolated RNA, all of it, was reverse transcribed, so expressed TCRB transcripts were what got sequenced. TCRdb's table, derived via immunoSEQ multiplex PCR, lists solely in-frame clones and lacks some. The sample carries more than 350,000 clones, around 10% recorded once. The sample taken for sequencing was naive CD4+ T cells from blood. Receptor source: a woman younger than 35 in good health.

The chain has TRBV4-3 and TRBJ1-2; 9 nucleotides align to TRBD1. Trimming at V came to 1 base and at J to 7 bases, leaving 7 bases not matched to a gene. The CDR3 sequence is 15 residues long. Per germline, CDR1 LGHNA and CDR2 YSLEER. The CDR3 DNA is TGCGCCAGCAGCCAAGCTCCGGGACAGGGCGTTGGCTACACCTTC. Encoded protein: CASSQAPGQGVGYTF.

This clone has only a few counts. The chain links TRBV20-1 to TRBJ1-2; D is unresolved. The CDR3 spans 11 residues. V gave up 1 base and J gave up 14 bases, with 14 bases separating them. Germline CDR1 DFQATT, CDR2 SNEGSKA (reference sequence). This CDR3 reads CSARVFGSRTF. CDR3 DNA sequence: TGCAGTGCTAGAGTGTTCGGGTCGAGGACCTTC.